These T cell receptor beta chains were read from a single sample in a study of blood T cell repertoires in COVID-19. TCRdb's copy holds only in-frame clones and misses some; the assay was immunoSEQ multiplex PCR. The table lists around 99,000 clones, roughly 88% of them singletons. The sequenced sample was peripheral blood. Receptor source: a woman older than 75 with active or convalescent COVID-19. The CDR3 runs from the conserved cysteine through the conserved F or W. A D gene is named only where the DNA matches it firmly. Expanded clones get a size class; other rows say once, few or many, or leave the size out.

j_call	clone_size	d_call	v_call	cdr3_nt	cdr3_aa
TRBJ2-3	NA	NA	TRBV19	TGTGCCAGTAGTACCGCGACCCGACAGATATCTAGAGCTGGTACGCAGTATTTT	CASSTATRQISRAGTQYF
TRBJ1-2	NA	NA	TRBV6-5	TGTGCCAGCAGTTACGACAGAGCTAACTATGGCTACACCTTC	CASSYDRANYGYTF
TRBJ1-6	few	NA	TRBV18	TGTGCCAGCTCGGACACCACGTGGGATTCACCCCTCCACTTT	CASSDTTWDSPLHF
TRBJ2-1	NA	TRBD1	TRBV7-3	TGTGCCAGCAGCTTACAAGCAGGGGGCTACAATGAGCAGTTCTTC	CASSLQAGGYNEQFF
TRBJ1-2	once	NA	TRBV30	TGTGCCTGGAGCAGGGGAAAGCTGGGCGGCTACACCTTC	CAWSRGKLGGYTF
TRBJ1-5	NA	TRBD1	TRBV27	TGTGCCAGCTACGACAGGGGGTTTGGTCAGCCCCAGCATTTT	CASYDRGFGQPQHF
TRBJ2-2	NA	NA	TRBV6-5	TGTGCCAGCAGGCAGGGGAACACCGGGGAGCTGTTTTTT	CASRQGNTGELFF
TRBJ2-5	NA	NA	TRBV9	TGTGCCAGCAGCGTAGCGATGTACAAAGAGACCCAGTACTTC	CASSVAMYKETQYF
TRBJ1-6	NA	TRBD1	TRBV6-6	TGTGCCAGCAGGTTGACAGGGAATAATTCACCCCTCCACTTT	CASRLTGNNSPLHF
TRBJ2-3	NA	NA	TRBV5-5	TGTGCCAGCAGCTTGGACCGGAGCACAGATACGCAGTATTTT	CASSLDRSTDTQYF
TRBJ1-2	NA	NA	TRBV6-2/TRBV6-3	TGTGCCAGCAGCCTGCCGGTAATTGGTGGCTACACCTTC	CASSLPVIGGYTF
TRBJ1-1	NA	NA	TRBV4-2	TGTGCCAGCAGCCAAGATTTTGCAGTGAACACTGAAGCTTTCTTT	CASSQDFAVNTEAFF
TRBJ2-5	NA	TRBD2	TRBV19	TGTGCCAGTAGTAACTTAGCGGGAGTGGGCCAAGAGACCCAGTACTTC	CASSNLAGVGQETQYF
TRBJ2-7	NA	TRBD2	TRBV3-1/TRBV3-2	TGTGCCAGCAGTGTGGGACTAGCGGGGCGATCCTACGAGCAGTACTTC	CASSVGLAGRSYEQYF
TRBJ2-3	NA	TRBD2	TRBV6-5	TGTGCCAGCAGCAGACTAGCCGGAGGTACAGATACGCAGTATTTT	CASSRLAGGTDTQYF
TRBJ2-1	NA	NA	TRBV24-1	TGTGCCACCTCGGGAGTCAAGTACAATGAGCAGTTCTTC	CATSGVKYNEQFF
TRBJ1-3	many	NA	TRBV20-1	TGCAGTGCTAGAATCATAGACACCATATATTTT	CSARIIDTIYF
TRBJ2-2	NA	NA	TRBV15	TGTGCCACCAGCTCCCCCGGGACTCTACTTAACACCGGGGAGCTGTTTTTT	CATSSPGTLLNTGELFF
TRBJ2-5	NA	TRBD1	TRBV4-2	TGTGCCAGCAGCCAAGGTCGACAGGGTTACCAAGAGACCCAGTACTTC	CASSQGRQGYQETQYF
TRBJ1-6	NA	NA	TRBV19	TGTGCCAGTAGGGCCAGGGGCCGATCACCCCTCCACTTT	CASRARGRSPLHF
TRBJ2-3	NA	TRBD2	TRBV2	TGTGCCAGCGTCAACGGGGGACTAGCGGGAAGGACAGATACGCAGTATTTT	CASVNGGLAGRTDTQYF
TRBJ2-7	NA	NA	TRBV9	TGTGCCAGCAGCCGGACATCTACCTACGAGCAGTACTTC	CASSRTSTYEQYF
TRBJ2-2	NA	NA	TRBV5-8	TGTGCCAGCAGCTCCCGGGACACGACCGGGGAGCTGTTTTTT	CASSSRDTTGELFF
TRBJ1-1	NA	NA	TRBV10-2	TGCGCCAGCAGTGAGGCGAATAGAAACACTGAAGCTTTCTTT	CASSEANRNTEAFF
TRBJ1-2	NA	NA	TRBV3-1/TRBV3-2	TGTGCCAGCAGCGCTAGTTTGGGCTACACCTTC	CASSASLGYTF
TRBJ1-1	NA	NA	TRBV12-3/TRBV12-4	TGTGCCAGCAGGAAACCAGGCGCTGAAGCTTTCTTT	CASRKPGAEAFF
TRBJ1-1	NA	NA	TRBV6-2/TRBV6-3	TGTGCCAGCAGTTACGTTTCTAGCACTGAAGCTTTCTTT	CASSYVSSTEAFF
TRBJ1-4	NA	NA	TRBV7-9	TGTGCCAGCAGCTTATTTGCCAGAATAGGGAGAAATGAAAAACTGTTTTTT	CASSLFARIGRNEKLFF
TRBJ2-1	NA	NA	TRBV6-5	TGTGCCAGCAGTTCCTTACAGGTCGGTGAGCAGTTCTTC	CASSSLQVGEQFF
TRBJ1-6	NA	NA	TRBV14	TGTGCCAGCAACCCCGGACAGCATAATTCACCCCTCCACTTT	CASNPGQHNSPLHF
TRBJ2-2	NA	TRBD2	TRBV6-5	TGTGCCAGCAGCCCAACGGGGGGGAGGACCGGGGAGCTGTTTTTT	CASSPTGGRTGELFF
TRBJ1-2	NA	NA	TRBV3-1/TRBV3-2	TGTGCCAGCAGTCCGGCACCGGGGACTTTTCGCTATGGCTACACCTTC	CASSPAPGTFRYGYTF
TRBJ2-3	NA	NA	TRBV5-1	TGCGCCAGCAGCTTGGAGCAGGTCACAGATACGCAGTATTTT	CASSLEQVTDTQYF
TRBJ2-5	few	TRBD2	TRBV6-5	TGTGCCAGCGCCTCGGGGGGGGCAGCGGAGACCCAGTACTTC	CASASGGAAETQYF
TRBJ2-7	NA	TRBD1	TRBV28	TGTGCCAGCAGTTTATCCGGGACAGGGAAACACGAGCAGTACTTC	CASSLSGTGKHEQYF
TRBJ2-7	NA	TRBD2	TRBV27	TGTGCCAGCAGTTTATCGGCGGGAGCAGCCTACGAGCAGTACTTC	CASSLSAGAAYEQYF
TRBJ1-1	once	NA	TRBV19	TGTGCCACCGGGGGGACATTGAACACTGAAGCTTTCTTT	CATGGTLNTEAFF
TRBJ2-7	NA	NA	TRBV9	TGTGCCAGCAGCGTAGGGGGAACTAGTCCCGAGCAGTACTTC	CASSVGGTSPEQYF
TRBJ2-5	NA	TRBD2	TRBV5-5	TGTGCCAGCAGCTTCAGCGGGGGCCTAATAGAGACCCAGTACTTC	CASSFSGGLIETQYF
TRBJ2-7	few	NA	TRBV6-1	TGTGCCAGCAGTGAAGACAGGAACGAGCAGTACTTC	CASSEDRNEQYF
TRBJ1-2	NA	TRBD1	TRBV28	TGTGCCAGCAGTGGTACAGGGGAAAGCGGATATGGCTACACCTTC	CASSGTGESGYGYTF
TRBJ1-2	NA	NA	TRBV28	TGTGCCAGCAGTGGGCCCTATGGCTACACCTTC	CASSGPYGYTF
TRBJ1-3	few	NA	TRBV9	TGTGCCAGCAGCGTCTTGTCCGGTTACTCTGGAAACACCATATATTTT	CASSVLSGYSGNTIYF
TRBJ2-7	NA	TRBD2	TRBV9	TGTGCCAGCAGCTACCTGGCTAGCGGGGGAATTTACGAGCAGTACTTC	CASSYLASGGIYEQYF
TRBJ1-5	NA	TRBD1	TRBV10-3	TGTGCCATCAGTGAACAGGGGGCTAATCAGCCCCAGCATTTT	CAISEQGANQPQHF
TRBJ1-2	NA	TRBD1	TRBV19	TGTGCCAGTAGTGACCAAGGGGGCGCGGAATATGGCTACACCTTC	CASSDQGGAEYGYTF
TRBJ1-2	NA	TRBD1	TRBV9	TGTGCCAGCAGCGTAGGAGGGGGCCTTAACTATGGCTACACCTTC	CASSVGGGLNYGYTF
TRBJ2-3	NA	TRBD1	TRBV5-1	TGCGCCAGCAGCTTAGAAGGACAGGTTTCAGATACGCAGTATTTT	CASSLEGQVSDTQYF
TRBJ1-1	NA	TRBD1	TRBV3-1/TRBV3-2	TGTGCCAGCAGCTCCGGGACAGGGGCAGGAGTGAACACTGAAGCTTTCTTT	CASSSGTGAGVNTEAFF
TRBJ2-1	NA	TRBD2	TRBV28	TGTGCCAGCAGTTTAGGCGCGCTAGCGGGAGTTAATGAGCAGTTCTTC	CASSLGALAGVNEQFF
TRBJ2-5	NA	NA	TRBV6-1	TGTGCCAGCAGTGACGGGCAGGTTCGGAGGGAGTACTTC	CASSDGQVRREYF
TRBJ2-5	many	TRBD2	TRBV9	TGTGCCAGCAGCGTAGATAGCGGGAGGGGGGAGACCCAGTACTTC	CASSVDSGRGETQYF
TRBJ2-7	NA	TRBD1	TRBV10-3	TGTGCCATCAGTGAGTCTCAGGGGGTGGGATACGAGCAGTACTTC	CAISESQGVGYEQYF
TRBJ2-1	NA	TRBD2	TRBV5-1	TGCGCCAGCAGCTTGGTAGGGACTAGCGGGGGTAGCTCCTACAATGAGCAGTTCTTC	CASSLVGTSGGSSYNEQFF